The T cell receptor (beta chain) under discussion was sequenced for a study of cytomegalovirus exposure and HLA in healthy donors. At the level of the study: For the approximately 390 genotyped donors, 65% to 90% fell within the Caucasian-associated ancestry cluster.

Points on this clone: No antigen is known for it.

Study-wide points: Earlier analysis looked at TCR beta V segments, and most were productive about 90% or about 30% of the time. Confirmation was obtained in vitro that a few CMV-associated chains are specific for CMV antigens. Reportedly, diagnosis of cytomegalovirus status by the classifier showed high specificity and sensitivity.

Germline assignment: CDR1 SGDLS and CDR2 YYNGEE. Deletions cut 1 base from V and 0 bases from J, with 8 bases between. The CDR3 spans 15 residues. Primers: 60 Vbeta forward and 13 Jbeta reverse. Clones were read by immunoSEQ multiplex PCR, and TCRdb kept only the in-frame ones, dropping some. The sample contains about 200,000 clones, approximately 85% of which appear only once. The TCR sequence derives from a woman in her forties or fifties in good health and CMV-seronegative. V usage is TRBV9 and J usage is TRBJ2-1; D possibly corresponds to TRBD1 (6 bases). The sample taken for sequencing was PBMCs. The CDR3 loop reads CASSVSDSSYNEQFF. In DNA form, the CDR3 reads TGTGCCAGCAGCGTATCGGACAGCTCCTACAATGAGCAGTTCTTC.